This TCR beta chain appears in the sequencing data of a study of blood T cell repertoires in COVID-19. Original analysis: Counts of nucleated cells, estimated from reference gene primer amplification, were obtained. Assay: immunoSEQ multiplex PCR; the TCRdb copy retains only in-frame clones and omits some. V and J calls and clone size are given by that table; D and trimming were obtained from the DNA. The sample lists 210,000 or so clones; 88% were seen once. V lost 7 bases to trimming and J lost 7 bases; unmatched junction nucleotides: 11. This CDR3 is built from 14 residues. CDR1 is MNHEY, CDR2 SVGAGI, per germline.

The V call is TRBV6-5, the J call TRBJ2-7, with 9 nucleotides matching TRBD1. Sequenced: PBMCs or T cells enriched from blood (not recorded which). This clonotype was obtained from a woman in her 30s who had been exposed to COVID-19. As DNA, the CDR3 is TGTGCCAGCATGGGGGGACAGGGAGGTTGGGAGCAGTACTTC. Translation: CASMGGQGGWEQYF.